A selection of T cell receptor beta chains follows, all from one sample in a study of vaccination and CD4 T cells after COVID-19. TCRdb re-derived calls from the PCR reads in MiXCR, one entry per CDR3 protein. Among some 8,200 distinct CDR3 sequences, approximately 39% were seen once, and the ten largest hold 20%. The antigens these receptors bind are not known. The specimen was CD4+ T cells from blood, cultured in vitro. The receptors stem from a human donor in good health. Both conserved end residues are part of each CDR3. The D gene is left open where the match is weak. Clone size is not always given. Where it is, it says once, few, many or a class for expanded clones.

15	TRBV7-2	TRBD2	few	TRBJ2-2	CASSLGLAGSGELFF	TGTGCCAGCAGCCTTGGACTAGCGGGGTCCGGGGAGCTGTTTTTT
14	TRBV12-3/TRBV12-4	.	.	TRBJ2-7	CASSFQLPSYEQYF	TGTGCCAGCAGTTTTCAGTTACCATCCTACGAGCAGTACTTC
15	TRBV10-3	.	.	TRBJ2-3	CAIREVGVSADTQYF	TGTGCCATCAGGGAAGTGGGAGTTTCCGCAGATACGCAGTATTTT
14	TRBV6-1	TRBD2	.	TRBJ2-2	CASTRSGTDGELFF	TGTGCCAGCACCCGTAGCGGGACGGACGGGGAGCTGTTTTTT
15	TRBV30	.	.	TRBJ2-5	CAWSSLSGGARTQYF	TGTGCCTGGAGTTCCCTCAGTGGGGGGGCTCGGACCCAGTACTTC
16	TRBV27	TRBD2	few	TRBJ2-7	CASSLQPRRENYEQYF	TGTGCCAGCAGTCTTCAGCCCCGGCGGGAGAATTACGAGCAGTACTTC
14	TRBV5-6	.	.	TRBJ2-7	CASSFQGLEYEQYF	TGTGCCAGCAGCTTCCAGGGCCTGGAATACGAGCAGTACTTC
12	TRBV6-1	.	.	TRBJ1-1	CASSEVRFEAFF	TGTGCCAGCAGTGAAGTCAGATTCGAAGCTTTCTTT
15	TRBV7-8	.	.	TRBJ2-3	CASSLVGGGADTQYF	TGTGCCAGCAGCTTAGTCGGCGGAGGGGCAGATACGCAGTATTTT
16	TRBV18	.	.	TRBJ1-5	CASSPLGGGSNQPQHF	TGTGCCAGCTCACCATTAGGAGGGGGGAGCAATCAGCCCCAGCATTTT
16	TRBV7-2	TRBD2	.	TRBJ2-1	CASSLGGTSRYNEQFF	TGTGCCAGCAGCCTTGGCGGGACTAGCAGATACAATGAGCAGTTCTTC
14	TRBV10-2	.	.	TRBJ1-1	CASSELWEGFEAFF	TGCGCCAGCAGTGAATTGTGGGAGGGGTTTGAAGCTTTCTTT
12	TRBV6-1	.	.	TRBJ2-7	CASSDLPYEQYF	TGTGCCAGCAGTGACTTACCCTACGAGCAGTACTTC
10	TRBV20-1	.	.	TRBJ2-7	CSASSYEQYF	TGCAGTGCCAGCTCCTACGAGCAGTACTTC
13	TRBV6-2/TRBV6-3	.	.	TRBJ1-3	CASPDRAGNTIYF	TGTGCCAGCCCGGACAGAGCTGGAAACACCATATATTTT
15	TRBV7-8	.	few	TRBJ2-7	CASRLDSWRENEQYF	TGTGCCAGCAGGTTGGACTCTTGGCGGGAAAACGAGCAGTACTTC
15	TRBV24-1	TRBD2	.	TRBJ2-1	CATSDLSGGRFEQFF	TGTGCCACCAGTGATTTGTCGGGGGGGCGCTTTGAGCAGTTCTTC
16	TRBV30	.	.	TRBJ2-1	CAWTFKPRLGYNEQFF	TGTGCCTGGACCTTCAAGCCGCGACTCGGCTACAATGAGCAGTTCTTC
14	TRBV11-2	.	few	TRBJ1-2	CASSLGGTSYGYTF	TGTGCCAGCAGCTTAGGTGGGACAAGCTATGGCTACACCTTC
16	TRBV4-1	.	.	TRBJ1-4	CASSQDITPTNEKLFF	TGCGCCAGCAGCCAAGATATAACACCAACTAATGAAAAACTGTTTTTT
15	TRBV19	.	.	TRBJ1-5	CASSIEGKGNQPQHF	TGTGCCAGTAGTATAGAGGGGAAGGGCAATCAGCCCCAGCATTTT
15	TRBV12-5	TRBD1	.	TRBJ1-1	CASGDRGGGNTEAFF	TGTGCTAGTGGTGACAGGGGCGGAGGGAACACTGAAGCTTTCTTT
16	TRBV7-3	.	.	TRBJ2-1	CASSQDYGSSYNEQFF	TGCGCCAGCAGCCAAGATTACGGGAGCTCCTACAATGAGCAGTTCTTC
16	TRBV19	.	.	TRBJ1-6	CASSIALAGTNSPLHF	TGTGCCAGTAGTATTGCGCTGGCAGGGACGAATTCACCCCTCCACTTT
15	TRBV19	.	few	TRBJ1-2	CASSRGLNYGYGYTF	TGTGCCAGTAGTAGGGGGCTCAACTATGGGTATGGCTACACCTTC
15	TRBV6-1	.	few	TRBJ2-3	CASFTSEGRPDTQYF	TGTGCCAGCTTTACTTCGGAGGGTAGACCAGATACGCAGTATTTT
13	TRBV5-5	TRBD1	few	TRBJ1-2	CASSPQGAYGYTF	TGTGCCAGCAGCCCGCAGGGGGCCTATGGCTACACCTTC
14	TRBV6-1	.	.	TRBJ2-7	CASRTNTGLGEQYF	TGTGCCAGCAGGACCAATACAGGTCTGGGCGAGCAGTACTTC
14	TRBV6-1	.	.	TRBJ1-2	CASGRAGRDYGYTF	TGTGCCAGCGGCAGAGCGGGACGGGACTATGGCTACACCTTC
13	TRBV19	.	.	TRBJ2-7	CASSIDSFYEQYF	TGTGCCAGTAGTATCGACAGCTTCTACGAGCAGTACTTC
13	TRBV7-2	.	once	TRBJ1-2	CASSLDRFGGYTF	TGTGCCAGCAGCTTAGATCGGTTTGGCGGCTACACCTTC
17	TRBV5-4	TRBD1	.	TRBJ1-1	CASSFGSPGGWNTEAFF	TGTGCCAGCAGCTTCGGGTCACCAGGGGGTTGGAACACTGAAGCTTTCTTT
16	TRBV28	TRBD1	few	TRBJ1-2	CASQGAGIGSNYGYTF	TGTGCCAGCCAGGGGGCGGGAATCGGATCTAACTATGGCTACACCTTC
14	TRBV7-2	.	few	TRBJ2-6	CASSPTPGANVLTF	TGTGCCAGCAGCCCCACCCCTGGGGCCAACGTCCTGACTTTC
16	TRBV9	.	.	TRBJ1-1	CASSPREAFGNTEAFF	TGTGCCAGCAGCCCCCGTGAGGCTTTTGGGAACACTGAAGCTTTCTTT
14	TRBV7-8	.	few	TRBJ1-1	CASSLVGGVAEAFF	TGTGCCAGCAGCTTAGTAGGAGGGGTAGCTGAAGCTTTCTTT
15	TRBV19	.	.	TRBJ1-4	CASSRGESTNEKLFF	TGTGCCAGTAGCAGGGGCGAGTCAACTAATGAAAAACTGTTTTTT
15	TRBV25-1	.	.	TRBJ2-1	CASSGPLRGKNEQFF	TGTGCCAGCAGTGGCCCCCTTAGGGGGAAGAATGAGCAGTTCTTC
13	TRBV6-2/TRBV6-3	.	.	TRBJ2-7	CASSWTADYEQYF	TGTGCCAGCAGTTGGACGGCTGACTACGAGCAGTACTTC
15	TRBV2	TRBD2	few	TRBJ2-7	CASSGGLAGGGEQYF	TGTGCCAGCAGTGGGGGACTAGCGGGGGGTGGCGAGCAGTACTTC
13	TRBV11-3	.	.	TRBJ1-1	CASSSPRAPEAFF	TGTGCCAGCAGCTCGCCAAGAGCCCCTGAAGCTTTCTTT
18	TRBV7-9	TRBD2	.	TRBJ2-7	CASSLERTSGSGSYEQYF	TGTGCCAGCAGCTTAGAGCGGACTAGCGGGAGTGGTTCCTACGAGCAGTACTTC
17	TRBV19	.	few	TRBJ2-5	CASSMWGAGSYQETQYF	TGTGCCAGTAGTATGTGGGGGGCGGGAAGTTACCAAGAGACCCAGTACTTC
16	TRBV7-9	TRBD1	.	TRBJ1-2	CASSLGGQGAVYGYTF	TGTGCCAGCAGCTTAGGGGGACAGGGGGCTGTCTATGGCTACACCTTC
17	TRBV19	.	few	TRBJ1-5	CASSTPISGVGGQPQHF	TGTGCCAGTAGTACCCCAATTTCGGGGGTTGGGGGTCAGCCCCAGCATTTT
16	TRBV30	TRBD2	.	TRBJ2-7	CAWRSGLAGPFYEQYF	TGTGCCTGGAGATCTGGACTAGCGGGGCCCTTCTACGAGCAGTACTTC
15	TRBV28	.	.	TRBJ2-7	CAIGGDREGSYEQYF	TGTGCCATTGGGGGTGACAGGGAGGGCTCCTACGAGCAGTACTTC
14	TRBV6-2/TRBV6-3	.	.	TRBJ1-2	CASSYGRPNYGYTF	TGTGCCAGCAGTTATGGTCGGCCTAACTATGGCTACACCTTC
15	TRBV20-1	TRBD2	few	TRBJ2-7	CSAKPLAGGFYEQYF	TGCAGTGCTAAACCCTTAGCGGGAGGGTTCTACGAGCAGTACTTC
15	TRBV7-9	.	few	TRBJ1-4	CASSLPRQGHEKLFF	TGTGCCAGCAGCTTACCTCGGCAGGGGCATGAAAAACTGTTTTTT
14	TRBV7-9	.	.	TRBJ1-2	CASSLEQAYYGYTF	TGTGCCAGCAGCTTAGAACAGGCATACTATGGCTACACCTTC
14	TRBV24-1	TRBD2	.	TRBJ2-7	CATGDERDPREQYF	TGTGCCACCGGTGATGAGCGGGACCCTAGGGAGCAGTACTTC
17	TRBV6-2/TRBV6-3	TRBD1	.	TRBJ1-5	CASGGQGAFYSNQPQHF	TGTGCCAGCGGTGGACAGGGAGCATTCTATAGCAATCAGCCCCAGCATTTT
14	TRBV5-1	.	few	TRBJ2-4	CASSWSTAENIQYF	TGCGCCAGCAGCTGGAGCACGGCAGAAAACATTCAGTACTTC
15	TRBV14	.	.	TRBJ1-1	CASSQVRQMNTEAFF	TGTGCCAGCAGCCAAGTCCGACAGATGAACACTGAAGCTTTCTTT